The 28 T cell receptor beta chains listed next were all sequenced from one sample in a study of blood T cell repertoires in COVID-19. Profiled with immunoSEQ multiplex PCR; TCRdb holds only in-frame clones, not every one. The sample includes 400,000 or so clones, 90% of them seen just once. The sample taken for sequencing was PBMCs or T cells enriched from blood (not recorded which). Receptors originate from a man aged 18 to 30 who had recovered from COVID-19.

This clone has only one observation. The V gene is TRBV7-9, the J gene TRBJ1-5; no clear D gene. CDR3 length equals 15 residues. Trimming stripped 5 bases from V and 4 bases from J, with 15 bases between. The V gene's germline CDR1 is SEHNR and CDR2 FQNEAQ (reference sequence). CDR3 nucleotides: TGTGCCAGCAGCCAGGTTGGTGGATTTAATCAGCCCCAGCATTTT. Protein sequence: CASSQVGGFNQPQHF.

The chain recombines TRBV20-1 with TRBJ1-5; D is possibly TRBD1 (5 bases). V was shortened by 3 bases and J by 7 bases, with 19 bases between the two germline ends. The CDR3 consists of 15 residues. Germline values: CDR1 DFQATT, CDR2 SNEGSKA (reference sequence). The chain's CDR3 is CSASPADQGRQPQHF. The CDR3 bases are TGCAGTGCTAGTCCTGCGGACCAGGGCCGGCAGCCCCAGCATTTT.

The J gene is TRBJ1-2, the V gene TRBV6-5; 10 bases match TRBD1. Losses at the gene ends were 2 bases for V and 8 bases for J; bases not matched to a gene: 11. This CDR3 has 16 amino acids. Germline CDR1 reads MNHEY; CDR2 reads SVGAGI. The CDR3 is CASSYGTGARLWGYTF. The CDR3 DNA sequence: TGTGCCAGCAGTTACGGGACAGGGGCTCGCCTATGGGGCTACACCTTC.

The rearrangement joins TRBV7-9 to TRBJ1-3, with a weak D call TRBD1 (6 bases). The germline gives CDR1 SEHNR, CDR2 FQNEAQ (reference sequence). This CDR3 has 14 residues. The V end lost 3 bases, the J end lost 4 bases, and 10 bases lay between the germline ends. CDR3 DNA: TGTGCCAGCAGCTTTTTTGGGACAGGAAACACCATATATTTT. This sequence encodes CASSFFGTGNTIYF.

V usage is TRBV11-1 and J usage is TRBJ1-6; perhaps TRBD1 as D (5 bases). Deletions cut 6 bases from V and 13 bases from J, with 13 bases between. Germline V lookup: CDR1 SGHAT, CDR2 FQDESV (reference sequence). This CDR3 has 12 residues. The CDR3 region is CASSRLGGPLHF. CDR3 DNA sequence: TGTGCCAGCAGTCGGCTCGGGGGTCCCCTCCACTTT.

This chain links TRBV11-1 with TRBJ1-1; tentatively, D is TRBD1 (5 bases). There are 14 residues in the CDR3. Trimming took 3 bases from V and 2 from J, leaving 10 bases between them. Germline assignment: CDR1 SGHAT and CDR2 FQDESV (reference sequence). CDR3 protein: CASSFQGLNTEAFF. The DNA of the CDR3 is TGTGCCAGCAGCTTCCAGGGTTTAAACACTGAAGCTTTCTTT.

The V and J genes are TRBV19 and TRBJ2-1, with TRBD2 as a possible D gene (7 bases). The CDR3 runs 15 residues. CDR1 and CDR2 (germline): LNHDA, SQIVND (reference sequence). Trimming stripped 3 bases from V and 10 bases from J, with 19 bases between. The CDR3, as DNA: TGTGCCAGTAGTATTGCGTGGGGGGGCCTAGCAGAGCAGTTCTTC. Translated, it gives CASSIAWGGLAEQFF.

V and J are TRBV28 and TRBJ2-3; the D gene is possibly TRBD2 (5 bases). V was clipped by 7 bases and J by 1 base, with 6 bases between them. Germline loops: CDR1 MDHEN, CDR2 SYDVKM. The CDR3 is 12 amino acids. The CDR3 DNA reads TGTGCCAGCACGGAGGGCACAGATACGCAGTATTTT. This sequence encodes CASTEGTDTQYF.

CDR3 amino acids: CAIWDTHQETQYF. CDR3 DNA sequence: TGTGCCATCTGGGACACACACCAAGAGACCCAGTACTTC. The gene calls are TRBV10-3 and TRBJ2-5; perhaps TRBD1 as D (6 bases). Germline lookup yields CDR1 ENHRY and CDR2 SYGVKD. The CDR3 sequence is 13 residues long. The germline V and J ends were trimmed by 8 bases and 0 bases, with 10 bases remaining between them.

V and J are TRBV12-1 and TRBJ1-1. TRBV12-1 is tagged as a pseudogene. The CDR3 is 16 amino acids. The CDR3 region is CASSPGRTSGNTEAFF. CDR3 DNA sequence: TGTGCCAGCAGCCCCGGACGGACTTCGGGGAACACTGAAGCTTTCTTT.

The genes are TRBV28 and TRBJ1-5; D is unresolved. The V end was cut by 10 bases, the J end by 1 base, with 8 bases between. The CDR3 is made up of 12 amino acids. Germline V gene data show CDR1 as MDHEN and CDR2 as SYDVKM. The CDR3 reads CATRGSNQPQHF. The CDR3 nucleotides are TGTGCCACCCGGGGAAGCAATCAGCCCCAGCATTTT.

This clone has a single count. The chain uses TRBV5-5 and TRBJ1-3; D is perhaps TRBD1 (5 bases). Trimming removed 4 bases at V and 1 base at J, with 9 bases between. Germline V gives CDR1 SGHKS, CDR2 YYEKEE (reference sequence). The CDR3 loop spans 14 amino acids. CDR3 DNA: TGTGCCAGCAGCACCAGGGATTCTGGAAACACCATATATTTT. Translating gives CASSTRDSGNTIYF.

As regards this clone: The same CDR3 arises from other DNA sequences in this sample as well. CDR3 in amino acids: CASSSGQGANQPQHF. In DNA, the CDR3 is TGTGCCAGCAGTTCGGGACAGGGTGCAAATCAGCCCCAGCATTTT. The chain uses TRBV6-5 and TRBJ1-5; 9 bases map to TRBD1. This CDR3 has 15 residues. CDR1 MNHEY and CDR2 SVGAGI come from the germline V gene. With V trimmed by 4 bases and J by 4 bases, 5 bases remained unmatched.

This chain connects TRBV6-5 to TRBJ2-1, with a tentative D call TRBD1 (6 bases). Trimming stripped 6 bases from V and 8 bases from J, with 8 bases between. The CDR3 covers 11 residues. The germline gives CDR1 MNHEY, CDR2 SVGAGI. CDR3 residues: CASSQGYEQFF. CDR3 nucleotide sequence: TGTGCCAGCAGCCAGGGGTATGAGCAGTTCTTC.

The chain couples TRBV5-4 to TRBJ1-5; the match to TRBD1 covers 7 bases. V lost 3 bases and J lost 4; bases outside the gene matches: 1. The length of the CDR3 is 13 residues. Looked up from germline, CDR1 is SGHNT and CDR2 is YYREEE (reference sequence). CDR3 sequence reads: CASSSGQNQPQHF. Written as DNA, the CDR3 is TGTGCCAGCAGCTCGGGACAGAATCAGCCCCAGCATTTT.

The chain couples TRBV7-8 to TRBJ1-2, with D perhaps matching TRBD1 (5 bases). CDR3 size: 13 residues. Between the trimmed V and J ends, which lost 3 bases and 6 bases, there was a span of 11 bases. Germline V gives CDR1 SGHVS, CDR2 FQNEAQ. The CDR3: CASSLSGADGYTF. The CDR3 DNA is TGTGCCAGCAGCTTGAGCGGGGCGGATGGCTACACCTTC.

V gene TRBV10-3 combines with J gene TRBJ2-5, with 8 bases fitting TRBD2. Germline V lookup: CDR1 ENHRY, CDR2 SYGVKD. Trimming at V came to 5 bases and at J to 0 bases, leaving 5 bases not matched to a gene. The CDR3 contains 15 residues. In DNA form, the CDR3 reads TGTGCCATCAGTTTGGCGGGGGGTCACCAAGAGACCCAGTACTTC. This encodes CAISLAGGHQETQYF.

CDR3 region: CASKPRDRVQPQHF. In DNA, the CDR3 is TGTGCCAGCAAGCCCCGGGACAGGGTACAGCCCCAGCATTTT. The J gene is TRBJ1-5, the V gene TRBV6-5; 9 bases agree with TRBD1. The CDR3 is 14 amino acids. Unmatched junction bases numbered 8, after V lost 7 bases and J lost 7 bases. The V gene's germline CDR1 is MNHEY and CDR2 SVGAGI.

The table lists this clone with a count of one. The J gene is TRBJ1-1, the V gene TRBV23-1; 7 bases align to TRBD1. TRBV23-1 is reported as an ORF; its role is uncertain. The CDR3 is made up of 17 amino acids. Trimming took 3 bases from V and 6 from J; bases not matched to a gene: 16. CDR3 residues: CASSQSRPDREGSEAFF. Written as DNA, the CDR3 is TGCGCCAGCAGTCAGTCAAGGCCCGACAGGGAAGGATCTGAAGCTTTCTTT.

There are a few counts of this clone. The chain links TRBV27 to TRBJ1-4; D uncertain. This CDR3 has 13 residues. CDR1 is MNHEY and CDR2 is SMNVEV in the germline V gene (reference sequence). The V end lost 5 bases, the J end lost 5 bases, and 9 bases lay between the germline ends. For the CDR3, the DNA is TGTGCCAGCAGTGGCAGTATAAATGAAAAACTGTTTTTT. Residues: CASSGSINEKLFF.

CDR3 region: CASTAGGILNSPLHF. CDR3 nucleotides: TGCGCCAGCACGGCAGGGGGGATCCTTAATTCACCCCTCCACTTT. This chain joins TRBV5-1 and TRBJ1-6, with 7 bases identical to TRBD1. The V and J ends lost 6 bases and 6 bases, in that order; junction bases with no gene match: 9. This CDR3 has 15 amino acids. Germline lookup yields CDR1 SGHRS and CDR2 YFSETQ.

This clone has just one count. The chain has TRBV28 and TRBJ2-1, with a weak D call TRBD2 (6 bases). The CDR3 has 13 residues. The ends were cut back, 2 bases at V and 7 bases at J, with 9 bases in the middle. CDR1 and CDR2 from the germline V gene are MDHEN and SYDVKM. CDR3 residues: CASSLLATNEQFF. CDR3 sequence (DNA): TGTGCCAGCAGTTTACTAGCGACAAATGAGCAGTTCTTC.

The chain is built from TRBV7-6 and TRBJ2-1; 9 positions match TRBD2. The junction had 5 bases not matched to a gene; V was cut back by 5 bases and J by 0 bases. The CDR3 covers 16 residues. CDR1 is SGHVS, CDR2 FNYEAQ, per germline. CDR3 coding DNA: TGTGCCAGCAGCACGACTAGCGGAAGCTCCTACAATGAGCAGTTCTTC. This translates into CASSTTSGSSYNEQFF.

The chain uses TRBV28 and TRBJ2-6; weak D call: TRBD2 (5 bases). Per germline, CDR1 MDHEN and CDR2 SYDVKM. V shed 3 bases and J shed 2 bases, with 17 bases lying between them. This CDR3 contains 18 residues. CDR3 residues: CASSFATARVPGANVLTF. The DNA for the CDR3 is TGTGCCAGCAGTTTCGCGACGGCGAGGGTTCCTGGGGCCAACGTCCTGACTTTC. Using reference TRBV28 and TRBJ2-6 for the parts outside the CDR3, the full variable domain is DVKVTQSSRYLVKRTGEKVFLECVQDMDHENMFWYRQDPGLGLRLIYFSYDVKMKEKGDIPEGYSVSREKKERFSLILESASTNQTSMYLCASSFATARVPGANVLTFGAGSRLTVL.

The chain couples TRBV6-2 or TRBV6-3 to TRBJ2-5; 7 nucleotides line up with TRBD1. This CDR3 region has 16 residues. The V segment lost 6 bases and the J segment 5 bases; nucleotides outside the gene matches: 15. Germline lookup yields CDR1 MNHEY and CDR2 SVGEGT. Written as DNA, the CDR3 is TGTGCCAGCAGCCACCCTCGGGACAGCCTGCAGGAGACCCAGTACTTC. Protein: CASSHPRDSLQETQYF.

V gene TRBV7-8 combines with J gene TRBJ1-2, with D perhaps TRBD1 (5 bases). Per the germline V gene, CDR1 is SGHVS and CDR2 is FQNEAQ. The CDR3 loop spans 15 amino acids. Trimming removed 2 bases at V and 2 bases at J, with 12 bases between. The CDR3 region is CASSLSRGGNYGYTF. The CDR3 bases are TGTGCCAGCAGCTTAAGTAGGGGCGGAAACTATGGCTACACCTTC. Supplemented by reference TRBV7-8 and TRBJ1-2, the full variable domain reads GAGVSQSPRYKVAKRGQDVALRCDPISGHVSLFWYQQALGQGPEFLTYFQNEAQLDKSGLPSDRFFAERPEGSVSTLKIQRTQQEDSAVYLCASSLSRGGNYGYTFGSGTRLTVV.

The gene calls are TRBV24-1 and TRBJ2-7, with TRBD1 identical over 7 bases. V gave up 3 bases and J gave up 10 bases; unmatched junction bases: 5. Germline values: CDR1 KGHDR, CDR2 SFDVKD. The CDR3 runs 12 residues. CDR3 sequence reads: CATSDAQGVQYF. The CDR3 DNA follows: TGTGCCACCAGTGATGCCCAGGGGGTTCAGTACTTC.

This sequence joins TRBV3-1 (or the pseudogene TRBV3-2) and TRBJ2-2; weak D call: TRBD1 (5 bases). Trimming removed 0 bases at V and 7 bases at J, with 12 bases between. The CDR3 runs to 15 residues. CDR1 and CDR2 (germline): LGHDT, YNNKEL (reference sequence). CDR3 coding DNA: TGTGCCAGCAGCCAAGAAATCAGGGTTGACGGGGAGCTGTTTTTT. Translated: CASSQEIRVDGELFF.